The 5 T cell receptor beta chains below come from one sample, sequenced in a study of blood T cell repertoires in COVID-19. Libraries were prepared by immunoSEQ multiplex PCR; TCRdb keeps only in-frame clonotypes and omits some of them. The sample lists 75,000 to 95,000 clones; roughly 84% were seen once. What was sequenced was peripheral blood. Receptors originate from a man in his sixties with acute or convalescent COVID-19.

This CDR3 reads CASSKEQGVGTEAFF. As DNA, the CDR3 is TGTGCCAGCAGTAAGGAACAGGGGGTAGGTACTGAAGCTTTCTTT. The rearrangement links TRBV6-5 to TRBJ1-1; TRBD1 aligns across 8 bases. This CDR3 has 15 residues. Per the germline V gene, CDR1 is MNHEY and CDR2 is SVGAGI. V lost 5 bases to trimming and J lost 5 bases; unmatched junction nucleotides: 10.

The rearrangement joins TRBV6-5 to TRBJ2-5; TRBD1 matches 8 bases. V was clipped by 3 bases and J by 3 bases; unmatched bases: 3. The CDR3 spans 14 residues. The germline CDR1 and CDR2 sequences are MNHEY and SVGAGI. In DNA form, the CDR3 reads TGTGCCAGCAGTTATACAGGGGGTGAAGAGACCCAGTACTTC. This codes for CASSYTGGEETQYF.

This clone was counted once. The chain is built from TRBV28 and TRBJ1-5; no clear D. This CDR3 has 15 residues. CDR1 and CDR2 from the germline V gene are MDHEN and SYDVKM. V lost 2 bases and J lost 0, with 8 bases in between. The CDR3 DNA sequence: TGTGCCAGCAGTTTACTGGGGAGTAGCAATCAGCCCCAGCATTTT. Translated, it gives CASSLLGSSNQPQHF.

The chain uses TRBV30 and TRBJ1-1, with D maybe TRBD1 (6 bases). CDR1 GTSNPN and CDR2 SVGIG come from the germline V gene (reference sequence). The CDR3 is 13 residues long. Trimming cost V 5 bases and J 3 bases, with 13 bases left between them. The CDR3 bases are TGTGCCTGGGGTTTGGGGGGGCACACTGAAGCTTTCTTT. This encodes CAWGLGGHTEAFF.

The chain employs TRBV10-1 and TRBJ1-2, with D maybe TRBD1 (5 bases). Germline CDR1 and CDR2: WNHNN and SYGVQD (reference sequence). This CDR3 has 15 residues. V was clipped by 4 bases and J by 2 bases, with 14 bases between them. CDR3 in amino acids: CASSASAGPNYGYTF. Written as DNA, the CDR3 is TGCGCCAGCAGTGCATCTGCAGGGCCCAACTATGGCTACACCTTC.